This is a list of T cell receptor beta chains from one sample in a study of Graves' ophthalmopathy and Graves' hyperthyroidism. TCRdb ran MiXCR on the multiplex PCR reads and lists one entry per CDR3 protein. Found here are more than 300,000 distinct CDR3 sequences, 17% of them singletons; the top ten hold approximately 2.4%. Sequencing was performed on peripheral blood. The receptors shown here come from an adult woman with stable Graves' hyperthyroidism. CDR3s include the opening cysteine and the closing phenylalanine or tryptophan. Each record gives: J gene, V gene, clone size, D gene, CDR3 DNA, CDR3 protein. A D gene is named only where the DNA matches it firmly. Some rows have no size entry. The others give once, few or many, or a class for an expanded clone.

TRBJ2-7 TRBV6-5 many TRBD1 TGTGCCAGCAGTTACGCAAATACAGGGGGCCACGAGCAGTACTTC CASSYANTGGHEQYF
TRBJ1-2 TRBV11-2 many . TGTGCCAGCAGTCCACCAGGAGGGGGGTATGGCTACACCTTC CASSPPGGGYGYTF
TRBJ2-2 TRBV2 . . TGTGCCAGCTCCCAGGGGGGATTAGGGGAGCTGTTTTTT CASSQGGLGELFF
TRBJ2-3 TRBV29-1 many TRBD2 TGCAGCGTTGCACTAGCGGGAAGCACAGATACGCAGTATTTT CSVALAGSTDTQYF
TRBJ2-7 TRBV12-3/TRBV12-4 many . TGTGCCAGCAGTTCGGACCCAAGCTCCTACGAGCAGTACTTC CASSSDPSSYEQYF
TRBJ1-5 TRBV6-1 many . TGTGCCAGCAGTGGATCGACAGGCCATAGCAATCAGCCCCAGCATTTT CASSGSTGHSNQPQHF
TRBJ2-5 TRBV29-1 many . TGCAGCGCCGCTGAGACGGGACGAAAAGAGACCCAGTACTTC CSAAETGRKETQYF
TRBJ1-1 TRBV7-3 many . TGTGCCAGCAGCTCCTCCCGGGAGGAGGAAGCTTTCTTT CASSSSREEEAFF
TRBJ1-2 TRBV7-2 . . TGTGCCAGCAGCTTAACACGGGAAGGTGGCTACACCTTC CASSLTREGGYTF
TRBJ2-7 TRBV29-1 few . TGCAGCGTTGAAGGGACTTTCTCCTACGAGCAGTACTTC CSVEGTFSYEQYF
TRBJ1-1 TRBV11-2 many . TGTGCCAGCAGCTTAGATATCGGGCGGGACACTGAAGCTTTCTTT CASSLDIGRDTEAFF
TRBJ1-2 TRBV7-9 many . TGTGCCAGCAGCTTAGCGGGCAGATACTATGGCTACACCTTC CASSLAGRYYGYTF
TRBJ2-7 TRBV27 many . TGTGCCAGCAGTTTATCTTTGACCGAGCTGGTAGACGAGCAGTACTTC CASSLSLTELVDEQYF
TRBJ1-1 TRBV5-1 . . TGCGCCAGCAGCTTGACGGGACCCCTGGGCACTGAAGCTTTCTTT CASSLTGPLGTEAFF
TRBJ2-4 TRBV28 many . TGTGCCAGCAGTTCAGGGCAGTTTATTCAGTACTTC CASSSGQFIQYF
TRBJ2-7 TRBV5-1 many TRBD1 TGCGCCAGCAGCTTAGGGTCATGGCGCCGACAGGGGGACGAGCAGTACTTC CASSLGSWRRQGDEQYF
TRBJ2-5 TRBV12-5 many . TGTGCTAGTGGTTTGGGAGGGGCAGCAGAGACCCAGTACTTC CASGLGGAAETQYF
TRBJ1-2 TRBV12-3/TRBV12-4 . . TGTGCCAGCAGCCCCGGGACTTTAGCTGGCTACACCTTC CASSPGTLAGYTF
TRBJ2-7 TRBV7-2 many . TGTGCCAGCAGCTTAGCGTACGCGGGTCGTAACTCCTACGAGCAGTACTTC CASSLAYAGRNSYEQYF
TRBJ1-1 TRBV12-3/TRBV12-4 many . TGTGCCAGCAGTTTACATGGCGGGGAAACTGAAGCTTTCTTT CASSLHGGETEAFF
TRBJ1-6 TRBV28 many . TGTGCCAGCAGTTTACGTGACCCCTGGGGTTCACCCCTCCACTTT CASSLRDPWGSPLHF
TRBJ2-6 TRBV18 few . TGTGCCAGCTCACGGAGTTCGAGCTCTGGGGCCAACGTCCTGACTTTC CASSRSSSSGANVLTF
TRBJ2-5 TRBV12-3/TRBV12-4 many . TGTGCCAGCAGTTTTGCGATTAGGGAGACCCAGTACTTC CASSFAIRETQYF
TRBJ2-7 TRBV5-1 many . TGCGCCAGCAGCTGGGCTGACACGTCCTACGAGCAGTACTTC CASSWADTSYEQYF
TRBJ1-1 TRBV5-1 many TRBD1 TGCGCCAGCAGCTCATGGACAGGGCGGAACACTGAAGCTTTCTTT CASSSWTGRNTEAFF
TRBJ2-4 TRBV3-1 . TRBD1 TGTGCCAGCAGCCAAGTAATACAGGGGAAAAACATTCAGTACTTC CASSQVIQGKNIQYF
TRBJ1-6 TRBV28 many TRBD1 TGTGCCAGCAGTTCCTCCGGGACAGTAATCTCACCCCTCCACTTT CASSSSGTVISPLHF
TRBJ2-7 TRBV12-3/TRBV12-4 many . TGTGCCAGCAGTTTACGGGACAAAGAGTACTTC CASSLRDKEYF